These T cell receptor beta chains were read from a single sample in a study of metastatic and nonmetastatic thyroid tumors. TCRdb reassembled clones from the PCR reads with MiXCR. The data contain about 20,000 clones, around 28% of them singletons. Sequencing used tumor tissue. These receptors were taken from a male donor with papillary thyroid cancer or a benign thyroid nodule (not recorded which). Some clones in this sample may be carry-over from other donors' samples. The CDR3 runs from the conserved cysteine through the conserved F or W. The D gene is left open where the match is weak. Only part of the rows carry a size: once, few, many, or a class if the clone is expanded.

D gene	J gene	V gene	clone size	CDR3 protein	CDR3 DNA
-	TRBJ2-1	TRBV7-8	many	CASSLTGVRGYNEQFF	TGTGCCAGCAGCCTGACGGGGGTCAGGGGATACAATGAGCAGTTCTTC
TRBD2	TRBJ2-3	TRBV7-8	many	CASSLEGLLTDTQYF	TGTGCCAGCAGCTTAGAGGGACTATTAACAGATACGCAGTATTTT
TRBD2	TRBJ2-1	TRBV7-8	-	CAMRGGESYNEQFF	TGTGCCATGCGCGGGGGGGAGTCCTACAATGAGCAGTTCTTC
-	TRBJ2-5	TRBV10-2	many	CASSESGLSGPETQYF	TGCGCCAGCAGTGAGTCTGGCCTAAGCGGTCCAGAGACCCAGTACTTC
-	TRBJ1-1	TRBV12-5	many	CASGTHGGTEAFF	TGTGCTAGTGGTACGCATGGGGGCACTGAAGCTTTCTTT
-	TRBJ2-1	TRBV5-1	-	CASSPIVANSYNEQFF	TGCGCCAGCAGCCCGATAGTGGCGAACTCCTACAATGAGCAGTTCTTC
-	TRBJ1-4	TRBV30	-	CAGGRPSNEKLFF	TGTGCCGGGGGAAGGCCTTCTAATGAAAAACTGTTTTTT
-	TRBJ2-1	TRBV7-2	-	CASSPLGLGDQFF	TGTGCCAGCAGCCCCCTGGGACTGGGTGACCAGTTCTTC
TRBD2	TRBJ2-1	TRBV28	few	CATRTAGVGYNEQFF	TGTGCCACCCGGACAGCGGGAGTTGGCTACAATGAGCAGTTCTTC
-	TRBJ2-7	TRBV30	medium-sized	CAWSVYLGPPYEQYF	TGTGCCTGGAGTGTCTACCTGGGACCACCATACGAGCAGTACTTC
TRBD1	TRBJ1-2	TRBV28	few	CASSLWKLGTGWEDYGYTF	TGTGCCAGCAGTTTATGGAAACTCGGGACAGGGTGGGAGGACTATGGCTACACCTTC
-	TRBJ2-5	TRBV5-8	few	CASSAGTWKETQYF	TGTGCCAGCAGCGCCGGGACTTGGAAAGAGACCCAGTACTTC
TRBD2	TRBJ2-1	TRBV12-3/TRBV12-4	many	CASGFYGSGKHGEQFF	TGTGCCAGCGGCTTTTATGGTAGCGGGAAACATGGTGAGCAGTTCTTC
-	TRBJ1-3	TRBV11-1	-	CAIPSGRVSSGNTIYF	TGTGCCATCCCCTCGGGGCGGGTATCTTCCGGAAACACCATATATTTT
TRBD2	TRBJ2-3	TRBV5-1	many	CASSLVGGGAADTQYF	TGCGCCAGCAGCTTGGTTGGCGGGGGGGCCGCAGATACGCAGTATTTT
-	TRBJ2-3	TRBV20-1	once	CSARGGGADTQYF	TGCAGTGCTCGTGGTGGAGGGGCAGATACGCAGTATTTT
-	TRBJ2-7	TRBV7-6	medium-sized	CASSLGREDEQYF	TGTGCCAGCAGCTTAGGCCGAGAGGACGAGCAGTACTTC
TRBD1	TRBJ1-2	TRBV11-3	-	CASDGQGGYGYTF	TGTGCCAGCGACGGGCAGGGGGGCTATGGCTACACCTTC
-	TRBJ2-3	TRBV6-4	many	CASSDGDSNTDTQYF	TGTGCCAGCAGTGACGGGGACTCTAACACAGATACGCAGTATTTT
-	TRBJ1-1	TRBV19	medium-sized	CASSHSFGNTEAFF	TGTGCCAGTAGTCATAGCTTTGGGAACACTGAAGCTTTCTTT
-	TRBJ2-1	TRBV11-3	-	CASSIPPGDEQFF	TGTGCCAGCAGCATTCCCCCGGGCGATGAGCAGTTCTTC
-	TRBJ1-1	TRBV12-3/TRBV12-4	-	CASATGRGLGAFF	TGTGCCAGCGCCACAGGGAGGGGACTAGGAGCTTTCTTT
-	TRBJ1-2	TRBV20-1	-	CSARVESAAGTDGYTF	TGCAGTGCTAGAGTGGAGTCGGCCGCTGGTACGGATGGCTACACCTTC
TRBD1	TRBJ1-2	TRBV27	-	CASSRDSSNYGYTF	TGTGCCAGCAGTCGGGACAGTTCTAACTATGGCTACACCTTC
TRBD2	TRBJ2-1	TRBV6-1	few	CASRTGTSYYNEQFF	TGTGCCAGCAGAACCGGGACTAGCTATTACAATGAGCAGTTCTTC
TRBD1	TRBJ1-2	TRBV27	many	CASSFTGGSGYTF	TGTGCCAGCAGTTTTACAGGGGGCTCTGGCTACACCTTC
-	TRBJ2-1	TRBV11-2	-	CASSLGSNEQFF	TGTGCCAGCAGCTTGGGTAGCAATGAGCAGTTCTTC
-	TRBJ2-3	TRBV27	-	CASSWGQIVSYPDTQYF	TGTGCCAGCAGCTGGGGGCAGATTGTGTCCTACCCCGATACGCAGTATTTT
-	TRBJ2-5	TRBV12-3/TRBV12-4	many	CASSFGGSRQETQYF	TGTGCCAGCAGTTTTGGGGGGAGCCGCCAAGAGACCCAGTACTTC
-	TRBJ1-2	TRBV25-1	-	CASSPGTNYGYTF	TGTGCCAGCAGCCCAGGAACTAACTATGGCTACACCTTC
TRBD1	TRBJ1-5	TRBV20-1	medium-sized	CSARDPGTGGYQPQHF	TGCAGTGCTAGAGATCCGGGTACAGGGGGTTATCAGCCCCAGCATTTT
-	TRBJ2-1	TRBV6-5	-	CASSYSSAGRANEQFF	TGTGCCAGCAGTTACTCGAGCGCGGGAAGGGCAAATGAGCAGTTCTTC
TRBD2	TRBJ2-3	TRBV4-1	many	CASSQAQLAGTDTQYF	TGCGCCAGCAGCCAAGCTCAACTAGCGGGAACAGATACGCAGTATTTT
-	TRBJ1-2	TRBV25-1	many	CASSAQGYGYTF	TGTGCCAGCAGTGCGCAGGGCTATGGCTACACCTTC
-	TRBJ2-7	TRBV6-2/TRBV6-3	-	CASLGPSYEQYF	TGTGCCAGTCTCGGCCCTTCCTACGAGCAGTACTTC
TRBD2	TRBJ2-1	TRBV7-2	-	CASSLASGREQFF	TGTGCCAGCAGCCTAGCTAGCGGGAGAGAGCAGTTCTTC
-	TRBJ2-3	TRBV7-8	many	CASSTWVGDTQYF	TGTGCCAGCAGCACTTGGGTCGGAGATACGCAGTATTTT
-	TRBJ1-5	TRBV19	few	CASKQTGEQPQHF	TGTGCCAGTAAACAGACGGGGGAGCAGCCCCAGCATTTT
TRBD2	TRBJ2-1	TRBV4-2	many	CASSQTFLAGGPEEQFF	TGTGCCAGCAGCCAAACCTTCCTAGCGGGAGGGCCAGAGGAGCAGTTCTTC
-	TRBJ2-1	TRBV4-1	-	CASSQEVRAFYNEQFF	TGCGCCAGCAGCCAAGAAGTTAGGGCGTTCTACAATGAGCAGTTCTTC
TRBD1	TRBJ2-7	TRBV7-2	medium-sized	CASSRPGQGASEQYF	TGTGCCAGCAGCCGACCGGGACAGGGGGCATCCGAGCAGTACTTC
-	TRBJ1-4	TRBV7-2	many	CASSLGSGGKLFF	TGTGCCAGCAGCTTAGGTTCCGGCGGGAAACTGTTTTTT
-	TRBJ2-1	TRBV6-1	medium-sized	CASNSGWGVFNEQFF	TGTGCCAGCAACTCCGGCTGGGGTGTTTTCAATGAGCAGTTCTTC
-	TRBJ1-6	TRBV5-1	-	CASSLGSPGTGNSPLHF	TGCGCCAGCAGCTTGGGGTCGCCGGGGACTGGGAATTCACCCCTCCACTTT
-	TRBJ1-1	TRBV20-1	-	CSATDPLTVNTEAFF	TGCAGTGCTACCGACCCGCTGACGGTGAACACTGAAGCTTTCTTT
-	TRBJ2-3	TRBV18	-	CASSPSAVNTQYF	TGTGCCAGCTCACCAAGTGCAGTAAATACGCAGTATTTT
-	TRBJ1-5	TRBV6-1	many	CASIQFYSNQPQHF	TGTGCCAGCATACAGTTTTATAGCAATCAGCCCCAGCATTTT
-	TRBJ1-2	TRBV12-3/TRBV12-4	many	CASSITGTPGGYTF	TGTGCCAGCAGTATAACAGGGACCCCGGGAGGCTACACCTTC
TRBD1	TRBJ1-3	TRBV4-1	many	CASSHGTGPGNTIYF	TGCGCCAGCAGCCACGGGACAGGGCCTGGAAACACCATATATTTT
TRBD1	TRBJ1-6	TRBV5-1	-	CASSSTGGNNSPLHF	TGCGCCAGCAGCTCCACAGGGGGCAACAATTCACCCCTCCACTTT
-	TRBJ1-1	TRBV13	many	CASSLNDRNTEAFF	TGTGCCAGCAGCTTAAACGACAGGAACACTGAAGCTTTCTTT